This T cell receptor (beta chain) came from a study of T-cell reconstitution after alpha-beta-depleted transplantation in children (dated by TCRdb to about 2016). Notes on the research overall: Using TCR repertoire profiling, the study followed T-cell immune reconstitution in a quantitative way in children after TCRalphabeta/CD19-depleted allogeneic hematopoietic cell transplantation.

Ten or more counts support this clonotype. There is no known antigen for this receptor. Base qualities are not provided; no much larger clone lies one nucleotide away. According to the germline V gene (reference sequence), CDR1 reads DFQATT and CDR2 reads SNEGSKA. V gives up 6 bases and J gives up 2 bases, and the segment between their germline ends measures 17 bases. The CDR3 contains 14 residues, cysteine and valine counted. Here the CDR3 DNA is all that survives: 42 bases in frame from base 1. Library generation was performed with PCR. Sequencing was performed on an Illumina HiSeq 2500. TCR library preparation used molecular barcoding, with unique molecular identifiers applied to normalize quantification of the TCRbeta repertoire. TCRdb itself trimmed the public reads at Q25 with fastp, ran MiXCR and retained productive beta chains. Each entry is one CDR3 protein sequence, shown with its most common DNA and genes. This sample comprises hundreds of thousands of distinct CDR3 sequences, about 15% of them detected only once. 0.9% to 1.2% of the sample belongs to the ten largest clones.

The rearranged chain carries TRBV20-1 and TRBJ2-7; the D region possibly corresponds to TRBD2 (6 bases align). The TCR originated in a human donor who donated a stem cell graft to a child with acute myeloid leukemia. The sample consisted of PBMCs from the stem cell graft donor, taken from the stem cell graft. The sequence in DNA is TGCAGTGCCGCTGGGGGGTCCGGGACCTACGAGCAGTACGTC. Its coded protein is CSAAGGSGTYEQYV.